A selection of T cell receptor beta chains follows, all from one sample in a study of T cell repertoires in cytomegalovirus infection. TCRdb passed the reads through MiXCR, listing each CDR3 protein once. Among some 300,000 distinct CDR3 sequences listed, about 9.1% were seen once. Sequencing was carried out using PBMCs. The receptors stem from a human donor in good health (CMV status not recorded). Some clones in this sample may be carry-over from other donors' samples. CDR3s include the opening cysteine and the closing phenylalanine or tryptophan. A D gene is named only where the DNA matches it firmly. Clone size is not always given. Where it is, it says once, few, many or a class for expanded clones.

>TRBJ2-3|.|.|TRBV20-1
TGCAGTGCCGGGGACGGAGGGGCCACAGATACGCAGTATTTT
CSAGDGGATDTQYF
>TRBJ1-2|.|few|TRBV20-1
TGCAGTGCTAAGGCCGCGCAGGGTTACTTTGGCTACACCTTC
CSAKAAQGYFGYTF
>TRBJ2-7|.|.|TRBV13
TGTGCCAGCAGCTTTAGGGGCAGGTCCTACGAGCAGTACTTC
CASSFRGRSYEQYF
>TRBJ2-5|TRBD2|few|TRBV27
TGTGCCAGCCGCGAGGGGTTCGAGCGGGGATCACCGAACTTC
CASREGFERGSPNF
>TRBJ2-2|.|many|TRBV20-1
TGCAGTGCTAGAGATCCGGGGGGCGCGAACACCGGGGAGCTGTTTTTT
CSARDPGGANTGELFF
>TRBJ2-3|.|many|TRBV2
TGTGCCGGTTTCTTCTCAGATACGCAGTATTTT
CAGFFSDTQYF
>TRBJ2-1|.|few|TRBV10-3
TGTGCCATCAGTGAGTCGGCGGGGACCCCGAGCGGTGAGCAGTTCTTC
CAISESAGTPSGEQFF
>TRBJ2-1|TRBD2|many|TRBV7-2
TGTGCCAGCAGCGCCGGACTAGCGGGGGGGTCGTTCTTC
CASSAGLAGGSFF
>TRBJ1-2|.|.|TRBV20-1
TGCAGTGCTAGCCTCCCTGGGCCATATGGCTACACCTTC
CSASLPGPYGYTF
>TRBJ2-1|.|.|TRBV9
TGTGCCAGCAGCGTAGAGGAGGGAATATACAATGAGCAGTTCTTC
CASSVEEGIYNEQFF
>TRBJ1-5|TRBD1|few|TRBV6-5
TGTGCCAGCAGTTCAGGGGGCAGGCAGCCCCAGCATTTT
CASSSGGRQPQHF
>TRBJ1-1|TRBD1|few|TRBV18
TGTGCCAGCTCATTCGACAGGGACACTGAAGCTTTCTTT
CASSFDRDTEAFF
>TRBJ1-1|.|many|TRBV10-3
TGTGCCATCAGTGATAAGGGTGCAGGCACTGAAGCTTTCTTT
CAISDKGAGTEAFF
>TRBJ2-2|TRBD1|many|TRBV6-4
TGTGCCAGCAGTGAGAAGGGGGCAAACACCGGGGAGCTGTTTTTT
CASSEKGANTGELFF
>TRBJ1-5|.|many|TRBV6-6
TGTGCCAGCAGTTACTCTGGTCGGCAGGGCTGGAGTCAGCCCCAGCATTTT
CASSYSGRQGWSQPQHF
>TRBJ2-7|TRBD2|many|TRBV12-3/TRBV12-4
TGTGCCAGCGGGCCGGGGGGGGGCTTAGGCGAGCAGTACTTC
CASGPGGGLGEQYF
>TRBJ1-4|.|many|TRBV6-1
TGTGCCAGCAGTGAGTACACTCCAACTAATGAAAAACTGTTTTTT
CASSEYTPTNEKLFF
>TRBJ1-1|.|few|TRBV7-9
TGTGCCAGCAGCCCAGGCAGGGTGGGAACGAACACTGAAGCTTTCTTT
CASSPGRVGTNTEAFF
>TRBJ2-1|TRBD2|many|TRBV12-3/TRBV12-4
TGTGCCAGCAGTTTGCGGCTAGCGGGGACCAACAATGAGCAGTTCTTC
CASSLRLAGTNNEQFF
>TRBJ2-7|.|many|TRBV7-9
TGTGCCAGCAGCTCACTAACATGGGGCGAGCAGTACTTC
CASSSLTWGEQYF
>TRBJ2-5|.|many|TRBV3-1
TGTGCCAGCAGCGACCTTGGGACCCAGTACTTC
CASSDLGTQYF
>TRBJ2-5|TRBD2|many|TRBV10-3
TGTGCCATCAGTGCAGGGCTAGCGGGGTTAGAGACCCAGTACTTC
CAISAGLAGLETQYF
>TRBJ2-5|.|many|TRBV7-2
TGTGCCAGCAGCTCGGCGGGACACCAAGAGACCCAGTACTTC
CASSSAGHQETQYF
>TRBJ2-1|.|many|TRBV28
TGTGCCAGCAGCTCCATCCCGACGAATTATCGAGTCGATGAGCAGTTCTTC
CASSSIPTNYRVDEQFF
>TRBJ2-5|.|many|TRBV2
TGTGCCAGCAGTGATAGGGCAGCCGGGGAGACCCAGTACTTC
CASSDRAAGETQYF
>TRBJ2-3|TRBD2|few|TRBV6-2/TRBV6-3
TGTGCCAGCAGAAAGACTAGCCGCCTTAGCACAGATACGCAGTATTTT
CASRKTSRLSTDTQYF
>TRBJ2-7|.|.|TRBV25-1
TGTGCCAGCAGTGAATGGGGGGAAGGTTACGAGCAGTACTTC
CASSEWGEGYEQYF
>TRBJ2-3|.|many|TRBV12-3/TRBV12-4
TGTGCCAGCAGGGGACAAATTGGCACAGATACGCAGTATTTT
CASRGQIGTDTQYF
>TRBJ2-7|TRBD2|many|TRBV7-6
TGTGCCAGCAGCTTAGCCGGGGTAGCGGGGGTCTACGAGCAGTACTTC
CASSLAGVAGVYEQYF
>TRBJ2-5|TRBD1|.|TRBV29-1
TGCAGCGTTAGGGGACAGGGGAGTCAATTTTCCCAGTACTTC
CSVRGQGSQFSQYF
>TRBJ2-2|.|many|TRBV7-3
TGTGCCAGCAGCTTAAGCCCCAGAGGGAGAGGCGGGGAGCTGTTTTTT
CASSLSPRGRGGELFF
>TRBJ2-5|TRBD1|many|TRBV6-1
TGTGCCGGGGGACAGTACCAAGAGACCCAGTACTTC
CAGGQYQETQYF
>TRBJ2-5|TRBD1|many|TRBV29-1
TGCAGCGTCTGCTACAGGGGTGGGGAATCGGAGACCCAGTACTTC
CSVCYRGGESETQYF
>TRBJ2-3|.|few|TRBV15
TGTGCCACCAGCAGAAGCAGGGGAGGGACCATCACAGATACGCAGTATTTT
CATSRSRGGTITDTQYF
>TRBJ1-4|.|many|TRBV28
TGTGCCAGCTACCGGATGGGGGGCGAAAAACTGTTTTTT
CASYRMGGEKLFF
>TRBJ1-1|.|.|TRBV29-1
TGCAGCGTTGACGACACGGCGCGGACTGAAGCTTTCTTT
CSVDDTARTEAFF
>TRBJ1-1|.|.|TRBV7-3
TGTGCCAGCAGCCCTGGGGGGGCAGACACTGAAGCTTTCTTT
CASSPGGADTEAFF
>TRBJ2-3|TRBD1|.|TRBV7-9
TGTGCCAGCGCGACAGGGACGGGGGATACGCAGTATTTT
CASATGTGDTQYF
>TRBJ2-3|.|.|TRBV29-1
TGCAGCGTTGACCATGGACAGCTGGGAGATACGCAGTATTTT
CSVDHGQLGDTQYF
>TRBJ2-3|TRBD1|many|TRBV7-9
TGTGCCAGCAGCTTTGGGACAGGTCCTGGCACAGATACGCAGTATTTT
CASSFGTGPGTDTQYF
>TRBJ1-1|.|many|TRBV29-1
TGCAGCGCTCGGATGGCGAACACTGAAGCTTTCTTT
CSARMANTEAFF
>TRBJ2-5|.|many|TRBV19
TGTGCCAGTACCCCACAGGGCCACCAAGAGACCCAGTACTTC
CASTPQGHQETQYF
>TRBJ1-5|TRBD1|many|TRBV6-2/TRBV6-3
TGTGCCAGCAGTCCCCGGACAGGGGTCTATAGCAATCAGCCCCAGCATTTT
CASSPRTGVYSNQPQHF
>TRBJ1-1|.|many|TRBV28
TGTGCCAGCAGTTTGGTACAGACCATGAACACTGAAGCTTTCTTT
CASSLVQTMNTEAFF
>TRBJ1-2|.|few|TRBV20-1
TGCAGTGCCAGGGACGACCGACCCTCTGGCTACACCTTC
CSARDDRPSGYTF
>TRBJ2-1|.|.|TRBV20-1
TGCAGTGCTAGAGATCTTAGGGAGACCTTGACGAACTCCTACAATGAGCAGTTCTTC
CSARDLRETLTNSYNEQFF
>TRBJ1-1|.|many|TRBV20-1
TGCAGTGCTTACCAGGGGAGGAGGACTGAAGCTTTCTTT
CSAYQGRRTEAFF
>TRBJ2-1|.|.|TRBV29-1
TGCAGCGTTTCCAGGGGGGGTAGTTACAATGAGCAGTTCTTC
CSVSRGGSYNEQFF
>TRBJ2-2|.|many|TRBV10-3
TGTGCCATCTCCGGGACCACCGTGAACACCGGGGAGCTGTTTTTT
CAISGTTVNTGELFF
>TRBJ1-2|TRBD1|few|TRBV13
TGTGCCAGCAGCTTGGGACAGGGAATGATCTATGGCTACACCTTC
CASSLGQGMIYGYTF
>TRBJ2-1|.|many|TRBV18
TGTGCCAGCTCACCAACTAGGACCTCCTACAATGAGCAGTTCTTC
CASSPTRTSYNEQFF
>TRBJ2-7|TRBD2|many|TRBV20-1
TGCAGTGCTAGATCTCCGCTAGCGGGGGGACACGAGCAGTACTTC
CSARSPLAGGHEQYF
>TRBJ2-5|.|many|TRBV7-2
TGTGCCAGCAGCTTAGGCCCAGGGCAGAGAGAGACCCAGTACTTC
CASSLGPGQRETQYF
>TRBJ1-2|.|many|TRBV5-1
TGCGCCAGCAGCGATATGACAGGCGGCTACACCTTC
CASSDMTGGYTF
>TRBJ1-1|TRBD1|many|TRBV7-2
TGTGCCAGCAGCTTTACCGGGACAGGGGAGGGCACTGAAGCTTTCTTT
CASSFTGTGEGTEAFF
>TRBJ1-4|.|many|TRBV28
TGTGCCAGCACTGCCCCCGGGACACCCGTTGAAAAACTGTTTTTT
CASTAPGTPVEKLFF
>TRBJ2-6|TRBD2|many|TRBV10-3
TGTGCCATCAGTGAGTCGCGGGGGAACTCTGGGGCCAACGTCCTGACTTTC
CAISESRGNSGANVLTF
>TRBJ1-5|TRBD1|many|TRBV28
TGTGCCAGCAGTGGCCTGGGCAGGGGGTTTGTCAATCAGCCCCAGCATTTT
CASSGLGRGFVNQPQHF
>TRBJ2-5|.|many|TRBV29-1
TGCAGCGTTCTCCCAGGGTGGGGACAACCGTACTTC
CSVLPGWGQPYF
>TRBJ1-1|TRBD1|.|TRBV5-1
TGCGCCAGCAGCTTGAGGGCCGGGACAGAAAGATCGAACACTGAAGCTTTCTTT
CASSLRAGTERSNTEAFF